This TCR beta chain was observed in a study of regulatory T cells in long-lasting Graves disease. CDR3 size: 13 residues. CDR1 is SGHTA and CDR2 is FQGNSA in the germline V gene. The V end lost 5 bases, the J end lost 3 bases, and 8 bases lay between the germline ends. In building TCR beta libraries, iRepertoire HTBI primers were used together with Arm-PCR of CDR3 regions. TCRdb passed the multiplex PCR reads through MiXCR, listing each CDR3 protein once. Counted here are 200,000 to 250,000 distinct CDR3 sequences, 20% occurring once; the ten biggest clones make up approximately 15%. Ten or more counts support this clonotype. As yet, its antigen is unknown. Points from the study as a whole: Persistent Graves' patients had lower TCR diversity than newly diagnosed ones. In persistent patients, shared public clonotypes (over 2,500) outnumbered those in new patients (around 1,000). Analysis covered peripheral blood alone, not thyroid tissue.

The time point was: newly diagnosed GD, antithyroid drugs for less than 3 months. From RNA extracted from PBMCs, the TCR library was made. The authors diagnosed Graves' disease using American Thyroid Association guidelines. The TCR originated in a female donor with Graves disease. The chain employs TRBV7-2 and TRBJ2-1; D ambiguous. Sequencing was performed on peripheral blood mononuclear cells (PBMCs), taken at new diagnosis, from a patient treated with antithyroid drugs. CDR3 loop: CASSHKLYNEQFF. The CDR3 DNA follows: TGTGCCAGCAGCCACAAGCTCTACAATGAGCAGTTCTTC.